This T cell receptor (beta chain) was found in a study of cytomegalovirus exposure and HLA in healthy donors. General observations from the study: There were several of the most significant clusters that appeared linked to common viral pathogens in a later analysis.

Both 60 Vbeta primers and 13 Jbeta primers went into the PCR. Generated by immunoSEQ multiplex PCR, the TCRdb table keeps only in-frame clones and is missing some. The sample yields over 100,000 clones, about 80% seen once. This clone was counted only a few times. Its cognate antigen is unknown. The CDR3 is 12 residues long. V was shortened by 8 bases and J by 4 bases, with 11 bases between the two germline ends. CDR1 is MNHNS and CDR2 is SASEGT in the germline V gene. The chain recombines TRBV6-1 with TRBJ1-2; the D gene is possibly TRBD1 (6 bases). This receptor was obtained from a woman aged 50 to 65 in good health and CMV-seropositive. Material for sequencing was PBMCs. This CDR3 reads CASQTGLYGYTF. The CDR3 bases are TGTGCCAGCCAGACAGGCCTCTATGGCTACACCTTC.